These 26 T cell receptor beta chains were sequenced from one sample in a study of CD8+ T cells in alopecia areata. Regarding treatment: oral pan-JAK inhibitor, 5-10 mg twice daily. TCR sequencing used cDNA made by reverse transcription of extracted RNA. TCRdb's table, derived via immunoSEQ multiplex PCR, lists solely in-frame clones and lacks some. This table has about 76,000 clones, around 65% appearing once. The specimen was CD8+ T cells sorted from blood, collected at week 24, from a patient treated with tofacitinib. Receptors originate from a human donor with alopecia areata.

The chain combines TRBV7-9 with TRBJ2-3, with D perhaps matching TRBD1 or TRBD2 (5 bases each). The CDR3 is 14 amino acids. CDR1 SEHNR and CDR2 FQNEAQ come from the germline V gene (reference sequence). Trimming took off 6 bases at V and 5 bases at J, with 15 bases between the two ends. The CDR3 region is CASSYNEGKDTQYF. Here the CDR3 DNA reads TGTGCCAGCAGTTACAATGAGGGGAAAGATACGCAGTATTTT.

CDR3 residues: CASSKTGGQGYTF. The CDR3 bases are TGTGCCAGCAGCAAAACAGGGGGCCAAGGCTACACCTTC. This chain uses TRBV5-4 with TRBJ1-2; 9 bases are shared with TRBD1. The length of the CDR3 is 13 residues. CDR1 SGHNT and CDR2 YYREEE come from the germline V gene (reference sequence). After removal of 4 bases from V and 8 bases from J, the junction contained 6 bases not matched to a gene.

The chain combines TRBV5-6 with TRBJ2-1; D is uncertain. Germline assignment: CDR1 SGHDT and CDR2 YYEEEE. The CDR3 is 11 amino acids. V was trimmed by 7 bases and J by 6 bases, leaving 8 bases between them. The CDR3 sequence: CASRSSNEQFF. In DNA form, the CDR3 reads TGTGCCAGCCGTAGTAGCAATGAGCAGTTCTTC.

The V and J genes are TRBV29-1 and TRBJ1-2; weak D call: TRBD1 (5 bases). The germline CDR1 and CDR2 sequences are SQVTM and ANQGSEA. The ends were cut back, 5 bases at V and 2 bases at J, with 6 bases in the middle. The CDR3 loop spans 11 amino acids. The CDR3: CSVWDNYGYTF. CDR3 nucleotides: TGCAGCGTTTGGGACAACTATGGCTACACCTTC.

This clone appeared many times. The chain carries TRBV4-1 and TRBJ2-7; 7 bases map to TRBD1. Unmatched junction bases numbered 4, after V lost 2 bases and J lost 0 bases. The CDR3 totals 15 residues. The germline V gene has CDR1 MGHRA and CDR2 YSYEKL. Written as DNA, the CDR3 is TGCGCCAGCAGCCAACTGACAGGGAGCTCCTACGAGCAGTACTTC. It is translated as CASSQLTGSSYEQYF.

This chain connects TRBV29-1 to TRBJ1-2, with D maybe TRBD1 (6 bases). The CDR3 extends over 16 amino acids. The germline CDR1 and CDR2 sequences are SQVTM and ANQGSEA. V shed 6 bases and J shed 4 bases, with 24 bases lying between them. CDR3: CSVVGDNSGGFYGYTF. In DNA, the CDR3 is TGCAGCGTCGTCGGCGACAATTCCGGGGGCTTCTATGGCTACACCTTC.

This clone turned up a few times. The chain combines TRBV28 with TRBJ1-1, with 7 nucleotides matching TRBD1. In germline, CDR1 is MDHEN, CDR2 SYDVKM. The CDR3 is made up of 16 amino acids. J was trimmed by 0 bases and V by 2 bases; bases with no gene match: 6. CDR3 bases: TGTGCCAGCAGTTTAGAGAAGGGGACAGTGAACACTGAAGCTTTCTTT. The encoded protein is CASSLEKGTVNTEAFF.

This clone was detected only a few times. Written as DNA, the CDR3 is TGTGCCTGGAGTGTATTTAATGGCGGCTACACCTTC. Its translation is CAWSVFNGGYTF. The chain combines TRBV30 with TRBJ1-2; D is unclear. Trimming left V 0 bases short and J 8 bases short, with 10 bases between. Germline values: CDR1 GTSNPN, CDR2 SVGIG (reference sequence). The CDR3 sequence is 12 residues long.

This clone was observed a few times. The rearrangement links TRBV4-1 to TRBJ2-5; TRBD1 matches at 10 bases. The ends lost 3 bases at V and 3 bases at J; junction bases unmatched: 4. This CDR3 region has 15 residues. Germline values: CDR1 MGHRA, CDR2 YSYEKL. The CDR3 region is CASSHPGTGEETQYF. For the CDR3, the DNA is TGCGCCAGCAGCCACCCCGGGACAGGGGAAGAGACCCAGTACTTC.

The V gene is TRBV7-3, the J gene TRBJ2-1, with TRBD2 matching 8 bases. This CDR3 is built from 11 residues. Germline loops: CDR1 SGHTA, CDR2 FQGTGA. V lost 4 bases, J lost 14 bases, and 4 bases stayed unmatched. CDR3 region: CASSSTSGKFF. The DNA for the CDR3 is TGTGCCAGCAGCTCCACTAGCGGCAAGTTCTTC. Full variable domain (remainder filled in from reference TRBV7-3 and TRBJ2-1): GAGVSQTPSNKVTEKGKYVELRCDPISGHTALYWYRQSLGQGPEFLIYFQGTGAADDSGLPNDRFFAVRPEGSVSTLKIQRTERGDSAVYLCASSSTSGKFFGPGTRLTVL.

The chain combines TRBV9 with TRBJ1-1, with a weak D call TRBD1 (6 bases). V gave up 3 bases and J gave up 1 base, with 7 bases separating them. This CDR3 has 13 amino acids. Germline lookup yields CDR1 SGDLS and CDR2 YYNGEE. The CDR3 spells CASSGGQNTEAFF. The CDR3 bases are TGTGCCAGCAGCGGGGGACAGAACACTGAAGCTTTCTTT.

V and J are TRBV6-5 and TRBJ2-7, with 8 bases matching TRBD2. Germline values: CDR1 MNHEY, CDR2 SVGAGI. The CDR3 loop spans 16 amino acids. The junction had 6 bases not matched to a gene; V was cut back by 0 bases and J by 2 bases. The CDR3 loop reads CASSYSGGGLAYEQYF. As DNA, the CDR3 is TGTGCCAGCAGTTACTCTGGCGGGGGGCTTGCCTACGAGCAGTACTTC.

The chain carries TRBV7-9 and TRBJ2-7, with 8 bases identical to TRBD1. The CDR3 sequence is 14 residues long. CDR1 SEHNR and CDR2 FQNEAQ come from the germline V gene (reference sequence). The trim removed 2 bases at V and 4 bases at J, leaving 4 bases unmatched. Here the CDR3 DNA reads TGTGCCAGCAGCTTACAGGGGGCGGGTTACGAGCAGTACTTC. It codes for CASSLQGAGYEQYF.

V is TRBV15 and J is TRBJ2-7, with 12 bases identical to TRBD2. The CDR3 spans 13 residues. Germline loops: CDR1 LNHNV, CDR2 YYDKDF (reference sequence). J gave up 4 bases and V 8 bases, and 3 bases lay outside the gene matches. The CDR3 DNA reads TGTGCCACCCGGACTAGCGGGGAATACGAGCAGTACTTC. This codes for CATRTSGEYEQYF.

This clone has more than one count but fewer than ten. The V call is TRBV4-1, the J call TRBJ2-1, with TRBD2 matching 11 bases. The V and J ends lost 0 bases and 8 bases, in that order; junction bases with no gene match: 6. This CDR3 region has 16 residues. Germline V gene sequence: CDR1 MGHRA, CDR2 YSYEKL. As DNA, the CDR3 is TGCGCCAGCAGCCAAGAACCAGGGACTAGCGGCGATGAGCAGTTCTTC. This codes for CASSQEPGTSGDEQFF.

The rearrangement joins TRBV15 to TRBJ1-2; the D is unclear. The germline CDR1 and CDR2 sequences are LNHNV and YYDKDF (reference sequence). Trimming cost V 0 bases and J 4 bases, with 9 bases left between them. This CDR3 contains 14 residues. The DNA for the CDR3 is TGTGCCACCAGCAGAGATCGGGGTTTCTATGGCTACACCTTC. Protein: CATSRDRGFYGYTF. Full variable domain (outside the CDR3, taken from reference TRBV15 and TRBJ1-2): DAMVIQNPRYQVTQFGKPVTLSCSQTLNHNVMYWYQQKSSQAPKLLFHYYDKDFNNEADTPDNFQSRRPNTSFCFLDIRSPGLGDTAMYLCATSRDRGFYGYTFGSGTRLTVV.

This clone was detected only once. The V and J genes are TRBV4-1 and TRBJ2-7; D ambiguous. This CDR3 contains 14 residues. V dropped 0 bases and J dropped 2 bases, with 8 bases sitting between them. From germline, CDR1 is MGHRA and CDR2 YSYEKL. CDR3 region: CASSQDGGTYEQYF. CDR3 bases: TGCGCCAGCAGCCAAGATGGCGGTACCTACGAGCAGTACTTC.

The chain carries TRBV12-5 and TRBJ1-1; 10 nucleotides match TRBD1. Germline V lookup: CDR1 LGHNT, CDR2 FRNRAP. With V trimmed by 3 bases and J by 5 bases, 18 bases remained unmatched. This CDR3 region has 19 residues. The CDR3 bases are TGTGCTAGTGGTTTTCGCGCGGGACAGGGGAAGTTTTTATCGACTGAAGCTTTCTTT. Protein product: CASGFRAGQGKFLSTEAFF.

This rearrangement joins TRBV7-9 to TRBJ2-3, with TRBD2 identical over 8 bases. CDR3 length: 13 residues. V gave up 11 bases and J gave up 1 base; unmatched junction bases: 5. Germline CDR1 is SEHNR and CDR2 is FQNEAQ (reference sequence). CDR3 in amino acids: CAGAGAGTDTQYF. The CDR3 bases are TGTGCCGGAGCGGGAGCAGGCACAGATACGCAGTATTTT.

V gene TRBV7-6 combines with J gene TRBJ1-6; 11 bases fit TRBD1. V trimming: 1 base; J trimming: 15 bases; junction bases outside the gene matches: 8. This CDR3 spans 15 amino acids. In germline, CDR1 is SGHVS, CDR2 FNYEAQ. The CDR3 sequence is CASSLVGQGARLLHF. The CDR3 DNA sequence: TGTGCCAGCAGCTTAGTTGGACAGGGGGCGCGACTCCTCCACTTT.

The chain recombines TRBV27 with TRBJ2-1; D is perhaps TRBD1 (6 bases). Trimming removed 5 bases at V and 9 bases at J, with 11 bases between. This CDR3 is 12 amino acids long. Germline assignment: CDR1 MNHEY and CDR2 SMNVEV (reference sequence). CDR3 amino acids: CASSRDISEQFF. The CDR3 DNA sequence: TGTGCCAGCAGTCGGGACATTTCTGAGCAGTTCTTC.

The rearrangement joins TRBV7-9 to TRBJ2-3; TRBD2 matches at 7 bases. Germline V gene data show CDR1 as SEHNR and CDR2 as FQNEAQ (reference sequence). The CDR3 length is 15 residues. After removal of 0 bases from V and 4 bases from J, the junction contained 4 bases not matched to a gene. The CDR3 nucleotides read TGTGCCAGCAGCTTAGCGGGAGGGCCTGCAGATACGCAGTATTTT. This gives the protein CASSLAGGPADTQYF.

The J gene is TRBJ2-3, the V gene TRBV6-6; D is undetermined. Trimming left V 8 bases short and J 8 bases short, with 8 bases between. This CDR3 contains 10 residues. Germline CDR1 and CDR2: MNHNY and SVGAGI (reference sequence). The CDR3 loop is CASRGGTQYF. CDR3 coding DNA: TGTGCCAGCCGCGGTGGTACGCAGTATTTT.

The genes are TRBV13 and TRBJ2-7, with unresolved D. Trimming stripped 1 base from V and 1 base from J, with 17 bases between. CDR1 is PRHDT and CDR2 is FYEKMQ in the germline V gene (reference sequence). The CDR3 spans 17 residues. The CDR3 region is CASSLAWKGKSSYEQYF. The CDR3 DNA reads as TGTGCCAGCAGCTTAGCGTGGAAAGGGAAGAGTTCCTACGAGCAGTACTTC.

V gene TRBV4-1 combines with J gene TRBJ2-1; no reliable D call. CDR3 length equals 13 residues. Germline lookup yields CDR1 MGHRA and CDR2 YSYEKL. V lost 5 bases to trimming and J lost 5 bases, with 10 bases between them. DNA of the CDR3: TGCGCCAGCAGCGATGACCGTCACAATGAGCAGTTCTTC. Translating it yields CASSDDRHNEQFF.

The chain employs TRBV30 and TRBJ2-1; D ambiguous. The CDR3 contains 15 residues. Between the trimmed V and J ends, which lost 5 bases and 4 bases, there was a span of 18 bases. Germline V CDR1 and CDR2: GTSNPN, SVGIG (reference sequence). CDR3 bases: TGTGCCTGGCGTACTCTACCGCCAGAATACAATGAGCAGTTCTTC. Residues: CAWRTLPPEYNEQFF.